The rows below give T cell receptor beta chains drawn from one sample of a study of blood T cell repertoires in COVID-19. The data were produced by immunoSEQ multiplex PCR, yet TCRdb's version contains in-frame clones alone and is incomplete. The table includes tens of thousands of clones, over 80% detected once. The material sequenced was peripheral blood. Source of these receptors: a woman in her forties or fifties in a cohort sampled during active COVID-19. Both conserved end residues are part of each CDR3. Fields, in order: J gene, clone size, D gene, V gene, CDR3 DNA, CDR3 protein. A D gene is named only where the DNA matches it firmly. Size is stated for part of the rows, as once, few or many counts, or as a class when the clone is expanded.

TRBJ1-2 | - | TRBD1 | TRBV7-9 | TGTGCCAGCAGCTTTGGGACAGAGAAGAGGCCATATGGCTACACCTTC | CASSFGTEKRPYGYTF
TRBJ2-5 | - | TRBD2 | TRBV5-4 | TGTGCCAGCAGCCCAGGACTAGCGGGAGGGGAGACCCAGTACTTC | CASSPGLAGGETQYF
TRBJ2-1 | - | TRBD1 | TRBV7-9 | TGTGCCAGCAGCGCGAATCAGGGGGTGGTCTACAATGAGCAGTTCTTC | CASSANQGVVYNEQFF
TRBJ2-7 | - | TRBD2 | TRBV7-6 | TGTGCCAGCAGCTTAGCGGGGACTAGCGGGAGGGCCTACGAGCAGTACTTC | CASSLAGTSGRAYEQYF
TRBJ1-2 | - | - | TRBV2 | TGTGCCAGCAGTGAGGCAGAGGAAGGCTACACCTTC | CASSEAEEGYTF
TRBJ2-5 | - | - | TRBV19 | TGTGCCAGTAGTACCTACCACAGGATCTCGGGCCCGGTGACCCAGTACTTC | CASSTYHRISGPVTQYF
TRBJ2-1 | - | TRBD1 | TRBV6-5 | TGTGCCAGCAGCAGGACAGGCCCCTACAATGAGCAGTTCTTC | CASSRTGPYNEQFF
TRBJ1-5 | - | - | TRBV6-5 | TGTGCCAGCAGCCCCGGGAGGCCTAATCAGCCCCAGCATTTT | CASSPGRPNQPQHF
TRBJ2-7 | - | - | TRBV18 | TGTGCCAGCTCACCACCGGGGGGTAGCTACGAGCAGTACTTC | CASSPPGGSYEQYF
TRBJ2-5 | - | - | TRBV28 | TGTGCCAGCGGGCAGACCCAGTACTTC | CASGQTQYF
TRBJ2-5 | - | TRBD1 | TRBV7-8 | TGTGCCAGCAGCCGAGACAGGGTTGGCGAGACCCAGTACTTC | CASSRDRVGETQYF
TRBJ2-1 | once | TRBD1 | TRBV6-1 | TGTGCCAGCAGTGATCACCGGGCAGGGGGAAACAATGAGCAGTTCTTC | CASSDHRAGGNNEQFF
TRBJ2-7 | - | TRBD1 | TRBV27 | TGTGCCAGCGGCCGAGGGACAGGGGGCGACGAGCAGTACTTC | CASGRGTGGDEQYF
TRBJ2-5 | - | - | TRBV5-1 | TGCGCCAGCAGCCGGGACTCCGAGGAGACCCAGTACTTC | CASSRDSEETQYF
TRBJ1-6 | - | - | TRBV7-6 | TGTGCCAGCAGCCCAGGGGATCGGTCACCCCTCCACTTT | CASSPGDRSPLHF
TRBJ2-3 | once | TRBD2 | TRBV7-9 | TGTGCCAGCAGCTTAACCCGGCGGGAGCCGCCGTACAATACGCAGTATTTT | CASSLTRREPPYNTQYF
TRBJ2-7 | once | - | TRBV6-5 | TGTGCCAGCAGTTACGGTCCCGTGGCCTCCTACGAGCAGTACTTC | CASSYGPVASYEQYF
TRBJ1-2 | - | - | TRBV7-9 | TGTGCCAGCAGACGAACGGGGGGCTACACCTTC | CASRRTGGYTF
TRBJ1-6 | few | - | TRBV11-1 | TGTGCCAGCAGCCCGGGATTTGGTTCACCCCTCCACTTT | CASSPGFGSPLHF
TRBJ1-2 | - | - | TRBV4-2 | TGTGCCAGCAGCCAAGATGCGGGTGGGCGTTGGGCTTATGGCTACACCTTC | CASSQDAGGRWAYGYTF
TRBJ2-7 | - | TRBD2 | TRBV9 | TGTGCCAGCAGCCCCGGAGGACTAGCAGGCGACGAGCAGTACTTC | CASSPGGLAGDEQYF
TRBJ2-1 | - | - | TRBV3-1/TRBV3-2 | TGTGCCAGCAGCCAAGTTCCGGGGCAGGGAGGAGAGTTCTTC | CASSQVPGQGGEFF
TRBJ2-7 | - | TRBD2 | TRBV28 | TGTGCCAGCAGTTCTAGCGGGAGGGCCACCGAGCAGTACTTC | CASSSSGRATEQYF
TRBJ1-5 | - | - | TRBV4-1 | TGCGCCAGCAGCCAAGAACAGTATAGCAATCAGCCCCAGCATTTT | CASSQEQYSNQPQHF
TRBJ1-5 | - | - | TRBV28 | TGTGCCAGCAGTACGGGGAGGCAGCCCCAGCATTTT | CASSTGRQPQHF
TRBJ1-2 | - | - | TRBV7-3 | TGTGCCAGCAGCTTAAGTACAGTCTCGAACTATGGCTACACCTTC | CASSLSTVSNYGYTF
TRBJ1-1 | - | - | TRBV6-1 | TGTGCCAGCAGTGAAGCAAGGCGGGGGTTCGGCGACACTGAAGCTTTCTTT | CASSEARRGFGDTEAFF
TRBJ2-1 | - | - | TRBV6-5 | TGTGCCAGCAGGAATCCGGGGGACAGACATGAGCAGTTCTTC | CASRNPGDRHEQFF
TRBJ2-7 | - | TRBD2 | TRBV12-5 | TGTGCTAGTGGTGGTAGCGGGGCAGTCGGCTACGAGCAGTACTTC | CASGGSGAVGYEQYF
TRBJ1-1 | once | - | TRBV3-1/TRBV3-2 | TGTGCCAGCAGCCGAGGTGGGAACACTGAAGCTTTCTTT | CASSRGGNTEAFF
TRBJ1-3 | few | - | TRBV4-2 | TGTGCCAGCAGCCAAGACCCCCGAGGGGGACGGGGAAACACCATATATTTT | CASSQDPRGGRGNTIYF
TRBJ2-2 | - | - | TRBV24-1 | TGTGCCGCACAGAGTACGAACACCGGGGAGCTGTTTTTT | CAAQSTNTGELFF
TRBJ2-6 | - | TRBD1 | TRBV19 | TGTGCCAGTAAATTGGCCAGGGGGTCTGGGGCCAACGTCCTGACTTTC | CASKLARGSGANVLTF
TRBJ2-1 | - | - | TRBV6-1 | TGTGCCAGCAGTGAATCGGTCAGCGGAGCGTACAATGAGCAGTTCTTC | CASSESVSGAYNEQFF
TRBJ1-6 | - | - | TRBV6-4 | TGTGCCAGCAGTGTTCGGGCGGGGAGTGGTTCACCCCTCCACTTT | CASSVRAGSGSPLHF
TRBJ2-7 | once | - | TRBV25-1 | TGTGCCACACTAGACGTGACACCCAACGAGCAGTACTTC | CATLDVTPNEQYF
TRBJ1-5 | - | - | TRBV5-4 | TGTGCCAGCAGCTTATCCCCCCTTAATCAGCCCCAGCATTTT | CASSLSPLNQPQHF
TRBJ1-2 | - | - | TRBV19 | TGTGCCAGTAGTCTGACGGCGGTAGACTATGGCTACACCTTC | CASSLTAVDYGYTF
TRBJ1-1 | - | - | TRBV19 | TGTGCCACCGTGGGAGGGAAAATGAACACTGAAGCTTTCTTT | CATVGGKMNTEAFF
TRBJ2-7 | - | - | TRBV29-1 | TGCAGCGTTGGGAGTATCCTCCTGAACGAGCAGTACTTC | CSVGSILLNEQYF
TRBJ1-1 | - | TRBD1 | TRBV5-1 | TGCGCCAGCAGCGGGGGACAGTCGAACACTGAAGCTTTCTTT | CASSGGQSNTEAFF
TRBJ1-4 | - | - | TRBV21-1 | TGTGCCAGCAGCAAAACAAGCCGGACAGCGCAGCCGGGAACTAATGAAAAACTGTTTTTT | CASSKTSRTAQPGTNEKLFF
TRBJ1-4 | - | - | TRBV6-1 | TGTGCCAGCAGTGAGCGGACAGTGGGGCGTGAAAAACTGTTTTTT | CASSERTVGREKLFF
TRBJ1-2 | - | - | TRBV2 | TGTGCCAGCAGTGAACAGGGGTTGGATGGCTACACCTTC | CASSEQGLDGYTF
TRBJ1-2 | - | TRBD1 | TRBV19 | TGTGCCAGCACAGGGGATTACACCGACTATGGCTACACCTTC | CASTGDYTDYGYTF
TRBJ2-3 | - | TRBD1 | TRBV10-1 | TGCGCCAGCAGACCAGGGGGCGCGGGCACAGATACGCAGTATTTT | CASRPGGAGTDTQYF
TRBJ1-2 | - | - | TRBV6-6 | TGTGCCAGCAGTAGAGAGGGTCAACCTTATGGCTACACCTTC | CASSREGQPYGYTF
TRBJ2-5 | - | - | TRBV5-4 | TGTGCCAGCAGCTCCCCCCAGCAAGAGACCCAGTACTTC | CASSSPQQETQYF
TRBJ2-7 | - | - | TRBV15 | TGTGCCACCAGCAGAGACCAGTACGAGCAGTACTTC | CATSRDQYEQYF
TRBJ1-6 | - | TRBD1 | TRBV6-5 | TGTGCCAGCAGTTACGTGACAGGGGAATCACCCCTCCACTTT | CASSYVTGESPLHF
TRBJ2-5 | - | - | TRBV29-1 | TGCAGCGTTGAGGCCCCAGAGACCCAGTACTTC | CSVEAPETQYF
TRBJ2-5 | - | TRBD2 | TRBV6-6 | TGTGCCAGCAGTCTAGCGGGAGGAGGTCAAGAGACCCAGTACTTC | CASSLAGGGQETQYF
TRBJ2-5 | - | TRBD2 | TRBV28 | TGTGCCAGCAGGCCCGGGACTAGTTGGATATCCGTCACGGAGACCCAGTACTTC | CASRPGTSWISVTETQYF
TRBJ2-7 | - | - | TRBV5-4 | TGTGCCAGCAGCTTGGCCAGAACTAGCTCCGAGCAGTACTTC | CASSLARTSSEQYF
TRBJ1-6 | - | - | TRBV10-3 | TGTGCCATCAGTGCCGACAGGATGAATTCACCCCTCCACTTT | CAISADRMNSPLHF
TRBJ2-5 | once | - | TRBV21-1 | TGTGCCAGCAGCAAACAGGCGAGCCAAGAGACCCAGTACTTC | CASSKQASQETQYF
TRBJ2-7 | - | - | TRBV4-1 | TGCGCCAGCAGCCAGGCCCCCGCGGCAGGGTTTGAGCAGTACTTC | CASSQAPAAGFEQYF
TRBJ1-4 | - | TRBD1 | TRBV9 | TGTGCCAGCAGCGCCCACGGACAGGCTAATGAAAAACTGTTTTTT | CASSAHGQANEKLFF
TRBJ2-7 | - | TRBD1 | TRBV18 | TGTGCCAGCTCCCCGACCCGACAGGGTACTTCCTACGAGCAGTACTTC | CASSPTRQGTSYEQYF